A single T cell receptor beta chain is shown here with its context. The study ran its PCR with 60 Vbeta and 13 Jbeta primers. Using immunoSEQ multiplex PCR, the repertoire was profiled, and TCRdb retains in-frame clones only, with some absent. The clone table shows about 84,000 clones, with the ten largest holding less than 0.6%. The data are from a study of cytomegalovirus exposure and HLA in healthy donors. On the study more broadly: Among about 179 million T cells, an earlier analysis found 117 million unique TCR beta sequences.

Looked up from germline, CDR1 is DFQATT and CDR2 is SNEGSKA (reference sequence). The CDR3 is made up of 11 amino acids. Trimming took 6 bases from V and 8 from J, leaving 13 bases between them. Material for sequencing was PBMCs. V and J are TRBV20-1 and TRBJ1-1; D is ambiguous. The TCR comes from a man in his fifties or sixties in good health and CMV-seronegative. The CDR3 region has the DNA TGCAGTGCCACCACCCTTCAGGAAGCTTTCTTT. It is translated as CSATTLQEAFF.